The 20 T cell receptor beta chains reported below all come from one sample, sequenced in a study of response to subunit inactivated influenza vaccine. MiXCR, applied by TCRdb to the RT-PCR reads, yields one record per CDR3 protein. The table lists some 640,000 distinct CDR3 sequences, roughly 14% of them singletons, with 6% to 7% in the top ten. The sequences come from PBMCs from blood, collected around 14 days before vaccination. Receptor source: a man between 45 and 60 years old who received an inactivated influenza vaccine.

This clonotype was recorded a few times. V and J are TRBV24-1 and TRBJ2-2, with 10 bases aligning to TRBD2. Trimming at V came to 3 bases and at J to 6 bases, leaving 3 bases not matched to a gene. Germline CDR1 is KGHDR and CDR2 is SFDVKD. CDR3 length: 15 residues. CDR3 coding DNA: TGTGCCACCAGTGATCGAGCGGGAGGGGCCGGGGAGCTGTTTTTT. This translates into CATSDRAGGAGELFF.

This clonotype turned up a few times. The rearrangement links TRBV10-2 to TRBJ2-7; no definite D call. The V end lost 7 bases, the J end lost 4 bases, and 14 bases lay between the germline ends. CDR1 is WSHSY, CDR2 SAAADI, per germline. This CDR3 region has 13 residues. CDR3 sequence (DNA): TGCGCCAGCAAAGAAAGAAAGCATTACGAGCAGTACTTC. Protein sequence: CASKERKHYEQYF.

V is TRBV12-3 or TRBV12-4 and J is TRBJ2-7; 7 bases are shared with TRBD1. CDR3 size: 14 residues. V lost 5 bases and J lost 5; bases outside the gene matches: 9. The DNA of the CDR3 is TGTGCCAGCAGTCGAGCCAGGGGGAAGCACGAGCAGTACTTC. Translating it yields CASSRARGKHEQYF.

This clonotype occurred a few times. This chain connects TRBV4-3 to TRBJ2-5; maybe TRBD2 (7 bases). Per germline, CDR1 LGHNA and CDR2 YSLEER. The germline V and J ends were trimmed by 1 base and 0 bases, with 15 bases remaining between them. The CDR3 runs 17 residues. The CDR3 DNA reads TGCGCCAGCAGCCAAGGTGTCCGGGGGGCCAACCAAGAGACCCAGTACTTC. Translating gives CASSQGVRGANQETQYF.

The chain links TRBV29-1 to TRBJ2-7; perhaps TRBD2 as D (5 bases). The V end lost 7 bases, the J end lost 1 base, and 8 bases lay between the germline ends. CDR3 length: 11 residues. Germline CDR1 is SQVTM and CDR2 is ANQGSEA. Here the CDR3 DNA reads TGCAGCGCTGGAGGTTCCTACGAGCAGTACTTC. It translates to CSAGGSYEQYF.

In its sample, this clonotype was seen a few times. DNA of the CDR3: TGTGCCTGGAGTGTAGCCCTATATGGTGAGCAGTTCTTC. Translating it yields CAWSVALYGEQFF. The rearrangement links TRBV30 to TRBJ2-1; D unclear. Deletions cut 0 bases from V and 9 bases from J, with 12 bases between. The CDR3 runs to 13 residues. CDR1 is GTSNPN and CDR2 is SVGIG in the germline V gene (reference sequence).

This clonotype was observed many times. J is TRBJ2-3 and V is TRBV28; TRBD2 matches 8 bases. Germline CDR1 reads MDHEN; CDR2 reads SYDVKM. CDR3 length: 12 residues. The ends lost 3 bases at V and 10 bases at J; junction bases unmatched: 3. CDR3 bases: TGTGCCAGCAGTTTCCGACTAGCGCCGCAGTATTTT. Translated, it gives CASSFRLAPQYF.

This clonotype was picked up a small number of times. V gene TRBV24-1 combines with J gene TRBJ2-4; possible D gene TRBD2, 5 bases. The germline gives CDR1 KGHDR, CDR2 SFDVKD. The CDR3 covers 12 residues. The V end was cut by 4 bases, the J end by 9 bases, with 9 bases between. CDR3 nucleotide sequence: TGTGCCACCAGTGACCGGCGGGCCATTCAGTACTTC. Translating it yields CATSDRRAIQYF.

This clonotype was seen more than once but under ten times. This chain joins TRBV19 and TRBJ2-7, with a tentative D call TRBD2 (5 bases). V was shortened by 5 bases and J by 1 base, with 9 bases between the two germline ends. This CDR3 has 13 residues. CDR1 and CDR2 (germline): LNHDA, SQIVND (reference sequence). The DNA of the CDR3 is TGTGCCAGTAGTCCGGGGTTGTCCTACGAGCAGTACTTC. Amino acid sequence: CASSPGLSYEQYF.

CDR3 coding DNA: TGTGCCAGCAGCACTTCGACAGGCTCCTACGAGCAGTACTTC. This gives the protein CASSTSTGSYEQYF. V usage is TRBV7-2 and J usage is TRBJ2-7; D may be TRBD1 (6 bases). The germline V gene has CDR1 SGHTA and CDR2 FQGNSA. The ends were cut back, 5 bases at V and 0 bases at J, with 11 bases in the middle. The CDR3 contains 14 residues.

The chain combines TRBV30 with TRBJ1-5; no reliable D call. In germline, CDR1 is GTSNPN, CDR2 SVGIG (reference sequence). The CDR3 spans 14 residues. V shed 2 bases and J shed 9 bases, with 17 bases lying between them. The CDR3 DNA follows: TGTGCCTGGAGTCCGGCCCAACCAACCTCGCCCCAGCATTTT. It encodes CAWSPAQPTSPQHF.

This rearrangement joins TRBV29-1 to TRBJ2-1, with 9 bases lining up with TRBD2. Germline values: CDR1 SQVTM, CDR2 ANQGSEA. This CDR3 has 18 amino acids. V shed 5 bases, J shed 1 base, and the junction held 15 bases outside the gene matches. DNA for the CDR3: TGCAGCGTTCATGGGACTAGCTCCACGGGAATATCCTACAATGAGCAGTTCTTC. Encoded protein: CSVHGTSSTGISYNEQFF.

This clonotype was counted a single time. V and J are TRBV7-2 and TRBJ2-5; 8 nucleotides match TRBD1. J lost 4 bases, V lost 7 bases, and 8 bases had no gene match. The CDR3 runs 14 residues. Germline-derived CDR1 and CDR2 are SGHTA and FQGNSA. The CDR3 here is CASTKDRVGETQYF. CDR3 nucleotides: TGTGCCAGCACCAAGGACAGGGTCGGAGAGACCCAGTACTTC.

CDR3 in amino acids: CASSLALGLLLNEQFF. CDR3 DNA sequence: TGTGCCAGCAGCTTAGCGTTGGGTCTACTACTGAATGAGCAGTTCTTC. This sequence joins TRBV7-2 and TRBJ2-1; D unresolved. Germline values: CDR1 SGHTA, CDR2 FQGNSA. The germline V and J ends were trimmed by 0 bases and 7 bases, with 16 bases remaining between them. The CDR3 consists of 16 residues.

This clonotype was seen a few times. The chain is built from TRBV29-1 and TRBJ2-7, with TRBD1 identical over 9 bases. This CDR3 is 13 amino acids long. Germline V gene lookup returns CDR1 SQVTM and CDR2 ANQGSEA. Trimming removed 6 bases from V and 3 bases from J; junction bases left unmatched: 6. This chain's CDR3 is CSVAPGQGYEQYF. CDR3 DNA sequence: TGCAGCGTGGCCCCGGGACAGGGCTACGAGCAGTACTTC.

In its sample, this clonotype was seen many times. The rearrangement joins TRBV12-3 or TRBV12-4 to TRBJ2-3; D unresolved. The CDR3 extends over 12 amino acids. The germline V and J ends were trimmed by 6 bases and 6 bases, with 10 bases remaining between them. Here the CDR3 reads CASRGNGDTQYF. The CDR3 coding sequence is TGTGCCAGCAGGGGTAACGGGGATACGCAGTATTTT.

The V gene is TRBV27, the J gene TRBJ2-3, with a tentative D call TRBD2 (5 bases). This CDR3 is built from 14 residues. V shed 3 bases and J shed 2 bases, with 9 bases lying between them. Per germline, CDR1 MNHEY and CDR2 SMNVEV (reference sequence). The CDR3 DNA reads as TGTGCCAGCAGTTTCGGACTTAACACAGATACGCAGTATTTT. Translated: CASSFGLNTDTQYF.

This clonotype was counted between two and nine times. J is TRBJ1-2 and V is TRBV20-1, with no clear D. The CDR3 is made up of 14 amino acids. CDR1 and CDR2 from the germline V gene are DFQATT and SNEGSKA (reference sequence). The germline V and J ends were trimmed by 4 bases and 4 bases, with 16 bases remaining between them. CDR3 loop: CSATPRISFYGYTF. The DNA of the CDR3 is TGCAGTGCTACTCCGAGGATCTCCTTCTATGGCTACACCTTC.

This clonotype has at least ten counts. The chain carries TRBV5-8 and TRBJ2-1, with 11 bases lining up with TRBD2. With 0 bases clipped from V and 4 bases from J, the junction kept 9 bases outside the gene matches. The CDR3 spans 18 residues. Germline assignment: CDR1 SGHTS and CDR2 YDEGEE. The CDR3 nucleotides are TGTGCCAGCAGCTTGGCTGGGCTAGCGGGGGGTGTTTACAATGAGCAGTTCTTC. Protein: CASSLAGLAGGVYNEQFF.

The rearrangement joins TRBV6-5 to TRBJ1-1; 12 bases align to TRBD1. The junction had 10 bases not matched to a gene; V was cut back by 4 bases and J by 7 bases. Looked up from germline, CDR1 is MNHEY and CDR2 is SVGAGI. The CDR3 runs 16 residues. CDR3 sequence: CASSLPPGDRGHEAFF. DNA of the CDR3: TGTGCCAGCAGTTTACCACCTGGGGACAGGGGGCATGAAGCTTTCTTT.